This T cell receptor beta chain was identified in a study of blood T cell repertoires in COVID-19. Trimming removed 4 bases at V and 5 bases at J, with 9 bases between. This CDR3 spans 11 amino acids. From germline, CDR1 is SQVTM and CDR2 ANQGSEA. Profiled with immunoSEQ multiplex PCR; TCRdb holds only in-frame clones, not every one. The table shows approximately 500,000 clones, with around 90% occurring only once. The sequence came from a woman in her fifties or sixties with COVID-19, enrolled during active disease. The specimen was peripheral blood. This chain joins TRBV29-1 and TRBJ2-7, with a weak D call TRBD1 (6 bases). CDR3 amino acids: CSVGRGNEQYF. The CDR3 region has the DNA TGCAGCGTTGGCAGGGGAAACGAGCAGTACTTC.